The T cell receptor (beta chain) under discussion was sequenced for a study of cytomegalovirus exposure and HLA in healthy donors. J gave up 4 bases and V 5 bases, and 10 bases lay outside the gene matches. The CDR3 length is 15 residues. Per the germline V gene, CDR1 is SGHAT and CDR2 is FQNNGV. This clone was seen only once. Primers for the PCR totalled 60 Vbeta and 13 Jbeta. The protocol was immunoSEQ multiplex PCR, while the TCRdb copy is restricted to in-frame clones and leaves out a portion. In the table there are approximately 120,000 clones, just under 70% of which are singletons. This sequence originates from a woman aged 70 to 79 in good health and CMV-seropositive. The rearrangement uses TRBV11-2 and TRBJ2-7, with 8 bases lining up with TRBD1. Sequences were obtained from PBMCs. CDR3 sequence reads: CASSISPGQVYEQYF. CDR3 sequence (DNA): TGTGCCAGCAGCATTAGCCCGGGACAGGTGTACGAGCAGTACTTC.